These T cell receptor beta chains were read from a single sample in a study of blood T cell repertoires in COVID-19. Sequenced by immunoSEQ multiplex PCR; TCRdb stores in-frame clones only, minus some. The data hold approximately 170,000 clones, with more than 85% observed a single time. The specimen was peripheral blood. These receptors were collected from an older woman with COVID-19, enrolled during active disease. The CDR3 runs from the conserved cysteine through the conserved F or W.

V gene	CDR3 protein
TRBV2	CASSMRQLNTEAFF
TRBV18	CASSPRTGINEKLFF
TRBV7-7	CASSPEIQETQYF
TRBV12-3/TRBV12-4	CASTTIEETQYF
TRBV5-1	CASSGGGTGELFF
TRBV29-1	CSVQGIEAFF
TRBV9	CASSVDRGNNSPLHF
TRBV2	CASSKRQGVSTEAFF
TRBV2	CASSRTRSGGYTF
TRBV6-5	CASSFVVLANTEAFF
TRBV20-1	CSASSTVHDTEAFF
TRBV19	CASIQGGGATDTQYF
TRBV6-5	CASGGRGFGYTF
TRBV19	CASSMGGHEAFF
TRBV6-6	CASSSHSPSTNEKLFF
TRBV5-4	CASSPGQHYGYTF
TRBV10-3	CAISEQGGYGYTF
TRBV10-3	CAITPTPNEKLFF
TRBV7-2	CASSFRQTNEQFF
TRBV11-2	CASSSVRRGLGETQYF
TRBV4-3	CASSQGAGGLNTIYF
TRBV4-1	CASSHPWGVANYGYTF
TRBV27	CASSLYNPGGVSNQPQHF
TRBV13	CASSLGEPGRGPHNSPLHF
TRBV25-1	CASSEPGRNEQFF
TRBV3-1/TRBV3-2	CASSQGDIYGYTF
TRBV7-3	CASSLTGQTYGYTF
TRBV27	CASSLSQARVPIYGYTF
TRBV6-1	CASSELDRGYSEAFF
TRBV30	CAWSDSGSPLHF
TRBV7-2	CASSAGQADGYTF
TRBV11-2	CASSLGRNIQYF
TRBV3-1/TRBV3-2	CASSLLAGGSADEQFF
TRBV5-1	CASSTGGNTEAFF
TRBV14	CASSQEDRPIGNQPQHF
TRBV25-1	CASTHNRGLDEKLFF
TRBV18	CASSPRPFGRGAGNEQFF
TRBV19	CASSSPRDRNEKLFF
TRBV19	CASRGPPPATNYGYTF